This T cell receptor beta chain was sequenced in a study of blood T cell repertoires in COVID-19. About the study: The United States, Italy and Spain supplied acute and convalescent COVID-19 samples. The analysed material was cDNA or gDNA that came from T cells, B-cell-depleted T cells, or PBMCs.

Germline loops: CDR1 SGHAT, CDR2 FQNNGV. V gave up 5 bases and J gave up 4 bases, with 18 bases separating them. The CDR3 loop spans 15 amino acids. Authors' analysis steps: Amplification of reference gene primers provided the estimated nucleated cell counts. This table comes from immunoSEQ multiplex PCR, and its TCRdb copy is limited to in-frame clones, with some not included. D and trimming were read from the DNA, whereas the V and J calls and clone size are those reported in that table. The sample consists of 6,000 or so clones, more than 65% of them appearing once. The rearrangement uses TRBV11-2 and TRBJ2-7; D might be TRBD2 (5 bases). The sequence was collected from a human donor with active COVID-19. The donor label of this sample is uncertain. The specimen was peripheral blood. CDR3 sequence: CASSPLTNTMYEQYF. The CDR3 DNA sequence: TGTGCCAGCAGCCCCTTGACTAACACCATGTACGAGCAGTACTTC.